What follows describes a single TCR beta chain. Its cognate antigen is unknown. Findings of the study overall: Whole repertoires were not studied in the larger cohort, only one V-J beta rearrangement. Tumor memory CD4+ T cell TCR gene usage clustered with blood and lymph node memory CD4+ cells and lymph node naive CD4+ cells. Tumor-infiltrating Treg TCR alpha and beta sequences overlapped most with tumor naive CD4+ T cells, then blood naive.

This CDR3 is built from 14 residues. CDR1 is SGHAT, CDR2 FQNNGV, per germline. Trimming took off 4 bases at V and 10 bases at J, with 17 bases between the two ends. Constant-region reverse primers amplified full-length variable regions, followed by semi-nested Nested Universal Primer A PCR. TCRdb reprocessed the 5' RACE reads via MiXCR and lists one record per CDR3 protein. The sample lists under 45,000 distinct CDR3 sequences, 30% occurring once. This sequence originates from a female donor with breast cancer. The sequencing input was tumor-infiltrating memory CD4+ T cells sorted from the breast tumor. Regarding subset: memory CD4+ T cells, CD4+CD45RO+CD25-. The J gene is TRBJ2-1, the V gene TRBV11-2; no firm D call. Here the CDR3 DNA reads TGTGCCAGCAGCTCCCTTCTAGGTGCGAAAGAGCAGTTCTTC. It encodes CASSSLLGAKEQFF. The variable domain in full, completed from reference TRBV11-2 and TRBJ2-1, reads EAGVAQSPRYKIIEKRQSVAFWCNPISGHATLYWYQQILGQGPKLLIQFQNNGVVDDSQLPKDRFSAERLKGVDSTLKIQPAKLEDSAVYLCASSSLLGAKEQFFGPGTRLTVL.